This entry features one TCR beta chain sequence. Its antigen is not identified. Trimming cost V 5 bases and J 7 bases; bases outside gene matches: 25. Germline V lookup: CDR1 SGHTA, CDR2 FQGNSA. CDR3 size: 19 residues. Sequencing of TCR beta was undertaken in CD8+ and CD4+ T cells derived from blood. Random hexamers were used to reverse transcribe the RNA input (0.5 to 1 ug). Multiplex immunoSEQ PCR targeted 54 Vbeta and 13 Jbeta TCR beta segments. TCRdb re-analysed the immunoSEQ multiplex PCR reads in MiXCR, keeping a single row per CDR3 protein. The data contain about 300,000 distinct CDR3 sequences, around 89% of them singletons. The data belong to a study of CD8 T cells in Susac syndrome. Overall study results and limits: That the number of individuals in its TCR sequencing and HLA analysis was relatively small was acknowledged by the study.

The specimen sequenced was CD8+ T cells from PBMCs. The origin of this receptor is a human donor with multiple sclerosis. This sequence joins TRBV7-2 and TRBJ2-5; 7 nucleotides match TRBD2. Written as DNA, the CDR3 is TGTGCCAGCAGCCTTACCACCCCTAGTGCTAGCGGCCTGGATGGGACCCAGTACTTC. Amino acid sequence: CASSLTTPSASGLDGTQYF.